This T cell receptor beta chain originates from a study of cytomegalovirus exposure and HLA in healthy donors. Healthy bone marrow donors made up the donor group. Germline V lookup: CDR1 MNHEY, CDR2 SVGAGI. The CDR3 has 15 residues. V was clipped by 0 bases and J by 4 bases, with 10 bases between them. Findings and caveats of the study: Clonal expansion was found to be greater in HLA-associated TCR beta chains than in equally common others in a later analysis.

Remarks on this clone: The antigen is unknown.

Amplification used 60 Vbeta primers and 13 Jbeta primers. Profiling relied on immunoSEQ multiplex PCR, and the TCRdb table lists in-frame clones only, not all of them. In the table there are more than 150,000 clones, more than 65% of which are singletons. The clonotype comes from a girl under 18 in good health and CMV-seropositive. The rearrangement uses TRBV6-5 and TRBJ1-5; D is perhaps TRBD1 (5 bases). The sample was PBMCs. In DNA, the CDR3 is TGTGCCAGCAGTTACTCCCCTGGGGGGAATCAGCCCCAGCATTTT. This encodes CASSYSPGGNQPQHF.